Each of the 6 T cell receptor beta chains below was sequenced from the same sample in a study of T cell responses to AZD1222 COVID-19 vaccine. Libraries were prepared by immunoSEQ multiplex PCR; TCRdb keeps only in-frame clonotypes and omits some of them. The sample consists of tens of thousands of clones, more than 75% of them appearing once. The starting material was peripheral blood, obtained on day 0 of AZD1222 vaccination. All receptors come from an adult in good health.

The chain has TRBV11-3 and TRBJ2-1, with TRBD1 as a possible D gene (7 bases). The CDR3 runs 16 residues. Germline V gives CDR1 SGHNT, CDR2 YENEEA. V gave up 5 bases and J gave up 3 bases, with 17 bases separating them. CDR3 in DNA: TGTGCCAGCAGCGTACTGGGCCAGGGGGGCTACAATGAGCAGTTCTTC. Amino acid sequence: CASSVLGQGGYNEQFF.

V and J are TRBV2 and TRBJ2-2; D unclear. From germline, CDR1 is SNHLY and CDR2 FYNNEI. The germline V and J ends were trimmed by 6 bases and 4 bases, with 6 bases remaining between them. The CDR3 is 12 residues long. The CDR3 protein is CASRASTGELFF. The CDR3 DNA is TGTGCCAGCAGAGCTAGCACCGGGGAGCTGTTTTTT.

Written as DNA, the CDR3 is TGTGCCAGCAGTTACGGGACTAGCGGAACGTACTACGAGCAGTACTTC. Translated, it gives CASSYGTSGTYYEQYF. The J gene is TRBJ2-7, the V gene TRBV6-2 or TRBV6-3, with TRBD2 matching 11 bases. J gave up 3 bases and V 2 bases, and 6 bases lay outside the gene matches. In germline, CDR1 is MNHEY, CDR2 SVGEGT. CDR3 size: 16 residues.

The V call is TRBV2, the J call TRBJ2-5; TRBD2 might be the D (6 bases). Between the trimmed V and J ends, which lost 3 bases and 4 bases, there was a span of 9 bases. Germline lookup yields CDR1 SNHLY and CDR2 FYNNEI. The CDR3 covers 13 residues. The CDR3 reads CASSDLGGETQYF. In DNA form, the CDR3 reads TGTGCCAGCAGTGACTTGGGGGGAGAGACCCAGTACTTC.

The gene calls are TRBV6-2 or TRBV6-3 and TRBJ1-2; TRBD1 aligns across 7 bases. CDR1 and CDR2 from the germline V gene are MNHEY and SVGEGT. The CDR3 has 14 residues. V was clipped by 2 bases and J by 6 bases; unmatched bases: 6. The CDR3 DNA is TGTGCCAGCAGTTACCATCCTGGACAGGATGGCTACACCTTC. Amino acid sequence: CASSYHPGQDGYTF.

J is TRBJ2-1 and V is TRBV20-1; D perhaps matches TRBD2 (6 bases). The CDR3 runs to 12 residues. Germline values: CDR1 DFQATT, CDR2 SNEGSKA (reference sequence). V was trimmed by 3 bases and J by 7 bases, leaving 10 bases between them. Written as DNA, the CDR3 is TGCAGTGCTAGTTCCCGGGGGAATGAGCAGTTCTTC. Translating it yields CSASSRGNEQFF.